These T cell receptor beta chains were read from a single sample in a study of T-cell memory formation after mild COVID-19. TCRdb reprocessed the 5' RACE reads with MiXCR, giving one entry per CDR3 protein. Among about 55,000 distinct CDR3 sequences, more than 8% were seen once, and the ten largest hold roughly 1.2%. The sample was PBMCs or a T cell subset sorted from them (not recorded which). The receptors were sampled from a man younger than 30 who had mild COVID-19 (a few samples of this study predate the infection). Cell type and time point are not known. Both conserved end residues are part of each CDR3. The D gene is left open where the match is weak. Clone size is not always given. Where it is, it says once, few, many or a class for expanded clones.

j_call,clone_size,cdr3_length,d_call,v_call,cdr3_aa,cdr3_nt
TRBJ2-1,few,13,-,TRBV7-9,CASSPNHGNEQFF,TGTGCCAGCAGCCCAAATCATGGGAATGAGCAGTTCTTC
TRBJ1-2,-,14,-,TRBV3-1,CASSQAVGSGGYTF,TGTGCCAGCAGCCAAGCTGTAGGCTCGGGTGGCTACACCTTC
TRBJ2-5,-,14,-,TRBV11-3,CASSLGTGFETQYF,TGTGCCAGCAGCTTAGGTACGGGGTTTGAGACCCAGTACTTC
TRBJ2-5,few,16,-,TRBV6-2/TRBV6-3,CASSPGRGQYQETQYF,TGTGCCAGCAGCCCTGGGAGGGGGCAGTATCAAGAGACCCAGTACTTC
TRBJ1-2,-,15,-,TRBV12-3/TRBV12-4,CASSLEGRRGDGYTF,TGTGCCAGCAGTTTAGAGGGGCGGAGGGGCGATGGCTACACCTTC
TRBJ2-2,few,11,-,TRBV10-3,CAIQGSGELFF,TGTGCCATCCAGGGGTCCGGGGAGCTGTTTTTT
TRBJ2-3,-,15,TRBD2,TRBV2,CASGQERESTDTQYF,TGTGCCAGCGGGCAGGAGCGGGAAAGCACAGATACGCAGTATTTT
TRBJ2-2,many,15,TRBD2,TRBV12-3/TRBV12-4,CASNLAGEVPGELFF,TGTGCCAGCAATTTGGCGGGGGAGGTGCCCGGGGAGCTGTTTTTT
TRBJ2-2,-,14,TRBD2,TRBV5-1,CASKGDYQSGELFF,TGCGCCAGCAAAGGGGACTACCAATCCGGGGAGCTGTTTTTT
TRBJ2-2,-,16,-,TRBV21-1,CASSKKPRGNTGELFF,TGTGCCAGCAGCAAAAAGCCGCGGGGGAACACCGGGGAGCTGTTTTTT
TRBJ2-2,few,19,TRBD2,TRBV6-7,CASSYSNRLAGANTGELFF,TGTGCCAGCAGTTACTCGAATCGGCTAGCGGGCGCGAACACCGGGGAGCTGTTTTTT
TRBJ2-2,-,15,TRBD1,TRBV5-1,CASTKDRVDTGELFF,TGCGCCAGCACCAAAGACAGGGTGGACACCGGGGAGCTGTTTTTT
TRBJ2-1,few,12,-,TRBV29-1,CSVDGSYNEQFF,TGCAGCGTTGATGGGTCCTACAATGAGCAGTTCTTC
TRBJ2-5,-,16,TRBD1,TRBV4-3,CASSQDYRDRRETQYF,TGCGCCAGCAGCCAAGATTACCGGGACAGGAGAGAGACCCAGTACTTC
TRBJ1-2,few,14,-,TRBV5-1,CASSLRGTDYGYTF,TGCGCCAGCAGCTTGAGGGGGACTGACTATGGCTACACCTTC
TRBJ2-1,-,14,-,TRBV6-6,CASSYAAGYNEQFF,TGTGCCAGCAGTTACGCGGCGGGTTACAATGAGCAGTTCTTC
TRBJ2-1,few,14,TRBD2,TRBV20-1,CSARGGSSYNEQFF,TGCAGTGCCCGCGGCGGGAGCTCCTACAATGAGCAGTTCTTC
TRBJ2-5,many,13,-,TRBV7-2,CASSLIGWETQYF,TGTGCCAGCAGCTTAATTGGGTGGGAGACCCAGTACTTC
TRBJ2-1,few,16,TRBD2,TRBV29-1,CSVFRTSGGSHNEQFF,TGCAGCGTTTTTCGGACTAGCGGGGGGTCCCACAATGAGCAGTTCTTC
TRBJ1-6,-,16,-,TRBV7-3,CASSLNRAGGNSPLHF,TGTGCCAGCAGCTTAAACAGGGCGGGAGGTAATTCACCCCTCCACTTT
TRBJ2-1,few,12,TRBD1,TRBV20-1,CSARQGVDEQFF,TGCAGTGCCCGACAGGGGGTGGATGAGCAGTTCTTC
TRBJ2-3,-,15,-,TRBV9,CASSVDHRATDTQYF,TGTGCCAGCAGCGTTGATCACAGGGCCACAGATACGCAGTATTTT
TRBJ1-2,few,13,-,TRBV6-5,CASRPGLGRGYTF,TGTGCCAGCAGGCCGGGCCTAGGACGTGGCTACACCTTC
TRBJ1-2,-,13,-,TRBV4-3,CASSQDRGSGYTF,TGCGCCAGCAGCCAAGACAGGGGTAGCGGCTACACCTTC
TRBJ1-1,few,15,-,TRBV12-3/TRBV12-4,CASSRRDHLGTEAFF,TGTGCCAGCAGCCGCCGGGACCATTTAGGGACTGAAGCTTTCTTT
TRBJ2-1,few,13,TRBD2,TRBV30,CAWSQGLRDEQFF,TGTGCCTGGAGTCAGGGACTAAGGGATGAGCAGTTCTTC
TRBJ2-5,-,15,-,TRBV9,CASSVGGAAQETQYF,TGTGCCAGCAGCGTAGGCGGGGCTGCCCAAGAGACCCAGTACTTC
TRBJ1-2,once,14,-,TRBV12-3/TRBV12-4,CASSLGSSQRGYTF,TGTGCCAGCAGTTTAGGCAGCTCGCAGAGGGGCTACACCTTC
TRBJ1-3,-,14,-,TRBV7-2,CASRSDILAHTIYF,TGTGCCAGCAGATCGGACATTCTAGCCCACACCATATATTTT
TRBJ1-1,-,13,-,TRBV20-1,CSARGRGDTEAFF,TGCAGTGCTAGAGGTCGAGGTGACACTGAAGCTTTCTTT
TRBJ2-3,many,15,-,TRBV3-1,CASSQDRFSEDTQYF,TGTGCCAGCAGCCAAGATAGATTCTCAGAGGATACGCAGTATTTT
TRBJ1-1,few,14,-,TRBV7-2,CASSFTRLNTEAFF,TGTGCCAGCAGCTTCACTCGACTGAACACTGAAGCTTTCTTT
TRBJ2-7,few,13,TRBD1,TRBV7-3,CASSWTGRDEQYF,TGTGCCAGCAGCTGGACAGGGCGGGACGAGCAGTACTTC
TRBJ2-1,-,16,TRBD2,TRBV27,CASSFALAGKYTEQFF,TGTGCCAGCAGTTTCGCACTAGCGGGAAAATACACTGAGCAGTTCTTC
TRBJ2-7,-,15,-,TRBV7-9,CASSPLGRKDYEQYF,TGTGCCAGCAGCCCCCTAGGCAGGAAGGACTACGAGCAGTACTTC
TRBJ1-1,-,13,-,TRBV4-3,CASSQDRGTEAFF,TGCGCCAGCAGCCAAGACAGAGGCACTGAAGCTTTCTTT
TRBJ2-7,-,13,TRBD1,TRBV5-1,CASSMTGSYEQYF,TGCGCCAGCAGCATGACAGGGTCCTACGAGCAGTACTTC
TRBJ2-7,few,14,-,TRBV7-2,CASSLGTSRPKQYF,TGTGCCAGCAGCCTTGGGACCAGTCGACCCAAGCAGTACTTC
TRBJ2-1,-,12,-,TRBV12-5,CASGFFGGEQFF,TGTGCTAGTGGTTTTTTCGGTGGTGAGCAGTTCTTC
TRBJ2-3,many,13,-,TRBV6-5,CASRTGGVDTQYF,TGTGCCAGCAGGACCGGGGGAGTGGATACGCAGTATTTT
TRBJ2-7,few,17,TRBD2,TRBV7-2,CASSLAHSGGLSYEQYF,TGTGCCAGCAGCTTAGCGCACAGCGGGGGGCTCTCCTACGAGCAGTACTTC
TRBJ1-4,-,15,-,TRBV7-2,CASKSATDSNEKLFF,TGTGCCAGCAAGAGTGCAACTGATTCTAATGAAAAACTGTTTTTT
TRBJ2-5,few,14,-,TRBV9,CASSVGQRQETQYF,TGTGCCAGCAGCGTCGGACAGCGCCAAGAGACCCAGTACTTC
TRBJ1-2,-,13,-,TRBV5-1,CASSLENNYGYTF,TGCGCCAGCAGCTTGGAAAACAACTATGGCTACACCTTC
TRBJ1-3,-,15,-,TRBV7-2,CASSLKAGAGNTIYF,TGTGCCAGCAGCTTAAAGGCAGGGGCTGGAAACACCATATATTTT
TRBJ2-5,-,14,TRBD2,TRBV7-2,CASSTGGAGETQYF,TGTGCCAGCAGCACCGGGGGGGCGGGCGAGACCCAGTACTTC
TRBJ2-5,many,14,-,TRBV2,CASSERRERETQYF,TGTGCCAGCAGTGAAAGGAGGGAGCGGGAGACCCAGTACTTC
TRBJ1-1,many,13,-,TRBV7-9,CASSLRIVPEAFF,TGTGCCAGCAGCTTAAGGATAGTCCCTGAAGCTTTCTTT
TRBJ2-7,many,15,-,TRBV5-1,CASSLGLQRPYEQYF,TGCGCCAGCAGCTTGGGCCTTCAGCGTCCCTACGAGCAGTACTTC
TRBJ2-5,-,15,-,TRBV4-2,CASSPPGGPPETQYF,TGTGCCAGCAGCCCCCCTGGGGGGCCCCCAGAGACCCAGTACTTC
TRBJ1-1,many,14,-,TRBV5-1,CASSARGAISEAFF,TGCGCCAGCAGCGCCCGGGGGGCGATTTCTGAAGCTTTCTTT
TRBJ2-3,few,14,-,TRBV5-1,CASSSGVSTDTQYF,TGCGCCAGCAGCTCGGGAGTTAGCACAGATACGCAGTATTTT
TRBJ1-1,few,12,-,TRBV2,CATRQSNTEAFF,TGTGCCACCCGTCAGTCGAACACTGAAGCTTTCTTT
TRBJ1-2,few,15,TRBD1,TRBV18,CASSPDATGLLGYTF,TGTGCCAGCTCACCGGATGCGACAGGGCTGCTTGGCTACACCTTC
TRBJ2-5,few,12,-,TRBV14,CASSQDIRTQYF,TGTGCCAGCAGCCAAGACATCCGGACCCAGTACTTC
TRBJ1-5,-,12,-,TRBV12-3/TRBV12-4,CASSPWYQPQHF,TGTGCCAGCAGCCCATGGTATCAGCCCCAGCATTTT
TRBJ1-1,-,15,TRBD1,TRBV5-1,CASSSKTGTNTEAFF,TGCGCCAGCAGCTCGAAGACAGGGACGAACACTGAAGCTTTCTTT